This is a list of T cell receptor beta chains from one sample in a study of tumor-infiltrating lymphocytes in primary liver carcinoma. TCRdb re-derived calls from the multiplex PCR reads in MiXCR, one entry per CDR3 protein. The sample records about 300,000 distinct CDR3 sequences, roughly 60% being singletons. The sample consisted of peripheral blood. Source of these receptors: a man aged 40-50 years with primary liver carcinoma and hepatitis B virus infection. Each CDR3 is given with its conserved first and last residue. The order of the fields is D gene, V gene, clone size, J gene, CDR3 protein, CDR3 DNA. D genes are given only for firm matches. Clone size is shown for a subset of rows, as once, few, many or a class of expanded clone.

D: TRBD2; V: TRBV7-2; size: .; J: TRBJ2-3; CDR3: CASSFLRASGSTDTQYF; DNA: TGTGCCAGCAGCTTCCTACGAGCTAGCGGGAGCACAGATACGCAGTATTTT
D: TRBD1; V: TRBV7-8; size: many; J: TRBJ2-3; CDR3: CASSIQGDTQYF; DNA: TGTGCCAGCAGCATACAGGGGGACACGCAGTATTTT
D: .; V: TRBV4-3; size: .; J: TRBJ1-1; CDR3: CTSGRAMNTEAFF; DNA: TGCACCAGCGGTCGTGCCATGAACACTGAAGCTTTCTTT
D: TRBD1; V: TRBV6-5; size: .; J: TRBJ1-4; CDR3: CASSYRGQGTHEKLFF; DNA: TGTGCCAGCAGTTACCGGGGACAGGGGACCCATGAAAAACTGTTTTTT
D: .; V: TRBV29-1; size: .; J: TRBJ2-3; CDR3: CSTWGGGSSDTQCF; DNA: .
D: .; V: TRBV4-1; size: many; J: TRBJ2-1; CDR3: CASSHLDTNSYNEQFF; DNA: TGCGCCAGCAGCCACCTCGACACGAACTCCTACAATGAGCAGTTCTTC
D: .; V: TRBV14; size: many; J: TRBJ2-3; CDR3: CASSHSYTQYF; DNA: TGTGCCAGCAGCCACTCTTATACGCAGTATTTT
D: TRBD1; V: TRBV29-1; size: .; J: TRBJ2-6; CDR3: CSVALGQGGSGDNILTF; DNA: TGCAGCGTTGCCCTGGGACAGGGGGGTTCTGGGGACAACATCCTGACTTTC
D: TRBD1; V: TRBV4-3; size: .; J: TRBJ2-7; CDR3: CASRPGQGMWKQYF; DNA: TGCGCCAGCAGACCGGGACAGGGGATGTGGAAGCAGTACTTC
D: TRBD1; V: TRBV5-1; size: .; J: TRBJ1-6; CDR3: CASGFGQGAPLHF; DNA: TGCGCCAGCGGCTTTGGACAGGGAGCACCCCTCCACTTT
D: .; V: TRBV4-1; size: .; J: TRBJ2-5; CDR3: CASSQDQKTQETQCF; DNA: TGCGCCAGCAGCCAAGATCAGAAAACCCAAGAGACCCAGTGCTTC
D: TRBD2; V: TRBV29-1; size: once; J: TRBJ2-4; CDR3: CSVVASGSSEAKNIQYF; DNA: TGTAGCGTTGTTGCTAGCGGGAGCTCCGAGGCCAAAAACATTCAGTACTTC
D: TRBD2; V: TRBV12-3/TRBV12-4; size: many; J: TRBJ2-3; CDR3: CASSPGTSRRTDTQYF; DNA: TGTGCCAGCAGTCCGGGGACTAGCAGGCGCACAGATACGCAGTATTTT
D: TRBD2; V: TRBV12-3/TRBV12-4; size: .; J: TRBJ2-2; CDR3: CASRRDYNAGELFF; DNA: TGTGCCAGCAGACGGGACTACAACGCCGGGGAGCTGTTTTTT
D: .; V: TRBV6-1; size: many; J: TRBJ2-6; CDR3: CASSLGTGISGANVLTF; DNA: TGTGCCAGCAGCTTGGGGACGGGCATCTCTGGGGCCAACGTCCTGACTTTC
D: TRBD2; V: TRBV5-6; size: .; J: TRBJ2-2; CDR3: CASSIRTRPGELFF; DNA: TGTGCCAGCAGCATCCGGACTAGACCCGGGGAGCTGTTTTTT
D: .; V: TRBV28; size: .; J: TRBJ1-4; CDR3: CASSVRNEKLFF; DNA: TGTGCCAGCAGCGTTCGAAATGAAAAACTGTTTTTT
D: .; V: TRBV11-2; size: .; J: TRBJ2-7; CDR3: CAGSRGSSTYEQYF; DNA: TGTGCCGGCTCCCGTGGGAGTTCCACCTACGAGCAGTACTTC
D: .; V: TRBV20-1; size: .; J: TRBJ1-5; CDR3: CSARRGADNQPQHF; DNA: TGCAGTGCTAGAAGAGGGGCGGACAATCAGCCCCAGCATTTT
D: .; V: TRBV11-2; size: .; J: TRBJ2-7; CDR3: CASSLAMRSDEQYF; DNA: TGTGCCAGCAGCTTAGCCATGCGTAGTGACGAGCAGTACTTC
D: .; V: TRBV7-3; size: .; J: TRBJ2-2; CDR3: CASSPPGTGELFF; DNA: TGTGCCAGCAGCCCTCCGGGCACCGGGGAGCTGTTTTTT
D: TRBD2; V: TRBV4-2; size: few; J: TRBJ2-7; CDR3: CASSPTPSGREQYF; DNA: TGTGCCAGCAGCCCGACCCCTAGCGGGAGGGAGCAGTACTTC
D: TRBD1; V: TRBV29-1; size: many; J: TRBJ1-1; CDR3: CSAPGQGALRNTEAFF; DNA: TGCAGCGCCCCCGGGCAGGGGGCTTTGCGGAACACTGAAGCTTTCTTT
D: .; V: TRBV6-6; size: many; J: TRBJ1-3; CDR3: CASSNTGNTIYF; DNA: TGTGCCAGCAGTAATACAGGGAACACCATATATTTT
D: .; V: TRBV6-2/TRBV6-3; size: .; J: TRBJ2-7; CDR3: CASSYSTSSYEQYF; DNA: TGTGCCAGCAGTTACTCGACTAGCTCCTACGAGCAGTACTTC
D: .; V: TRBV4-3; size: many; J: TRBJ2-5; CDR3: CASSYAGTSEETQYF; DNA: TGCGCCAGCAGCTACGCCGGGACTTCTGAAGAGACCCAGTACTTC
D: .; V: TRBV28; size: .; J: TRBJ2-1; CDR3: CASAGPGPYNEQFF; DNA: TGTGCCAGCGCAGGGCCGGGGCCCTACAATGAGCAGTTCTTC
D: .; V: TRBV7-8; size: few; J: TRBJ2-3; CDR3: CPSSPRTDHANTQYF; DNA: TGTCCCAGCAGCCCACGGACTGATCACGCGAATACGCAGTATTTT
D: TRBD2; V: TRBV11-2; size: .; J: TRBJ2-5; CDR3: CASSPGTSGGHGETQYF; DNA: TGTGCCAGCAGCCCAGGGACTAGCGGGGGACACGGGGAGACCCAGTACTTC
D: .; V: TRBV6-2/TRBV6-3; size: many; J: TRBJ2-7; CDR3: CASSRPLFEQYF; DNA: TGTGCCAGCAGTCGTCCCCTTTTCGAGCAGTACTTC
D: .; V: TRBV12-3/TRBV12-4; size: many; J: TRBJ2-1; CDR3: CASSPLGQAQFF; DNA: TGTGCCAGCAGTCCCCTGGGCCAGGCGCAGTTCTTC
D: .; V: TRBV30; size: .; J: TRBJ2-7; CDR3: CAWSPPPQGIQQYF; DNA: TGTGCCTGGAGTCCTCCTCCACAGGGTATCCAGCAGTACTTC
D: .; V: TRBV11-1; size: many; J: TRBJ2-2; CDR3: CASSPGVGANTGELFF; DNA: TGTGCCAGCAGCCCGGGGGTCGGGGCGAACACCGGGGAGCTGTTTTTT
D: .; V: TRBV28; size: .; J: TRBJ2-7; CDR3: CASSPSPGEVYEQYF; DNA: TGTGCCAGCAGTCCCTCCCCCGGGGAAGTCTACGAGCAGTACTTC
D: .; V: TRBV5-1; size: .; J: TRBJ2-1; CDR3: CASSSTSTMGVDEQFF; DNA: TGCGCCAGCAGTTCCACTAGCACTATGGGGGTCGATGAGCAGTTCTTC
D: TRBD2; V: TRBV5-6; size: .; J: TRBJ2-5; CDR3: CASSFPSGRAETQYF; DNA: TGTGCCAGCAGCTTTCCTAGCGGGAGAGCAGAGACCCAGTACTTC
D: TRBD1; V: TRBV11-2; size: .; J: TRBJ1-5; CDR3: CASSRGQGAKQPQHF; DNA: TGTGCCAGCAGCCGGGGACAGGGCGCAAAGCAGCCCCAGCACTTT
D: .; V: TRBV30; size: many; J: TRBJ2-3; CDR3: CAWSVSLALTDTQYF; DNA: TGTGCCTGGAGTGTATCCCTAGCTCTCACAGATACGCAGTATTTT
D: TRBD2; V: TRBV12-5; size: few; J: TRBJ2-1; CDR3: CASGQTLAGWNEQFF; DNA: TGTGCTAGTGGCCAAACCTTAGCGGGATGGAATGAGCAGTTCTTC
D: TRBD1; V: TRBV28; size: .; J: TRBJ1-3; CDR3: CASSLSRQGKRNTIYF; DNA: TGTGCCAGCAGTTTATCTAGACAGGGGAAGAGAAACACCATATATTTT
D: .; V: TRBV11-1; size: .; J: TRBJ2-5; CDR3: CASIFGGISQETQYF; DNA: TGTGCCAGCATCTTCGGTGGGATCTCACAAGAGACCCAGTACTTC
D: TRBD2; V: TRBV10-2; size: few; J: TRBJ2-7; CDR3: CASSESEAGGRGKYF; DNA: TGCGCCAGCAGTGAGTCGGAGGCGGGAGGCCGGGGGAAGTACTTC
D: .; V: TRBV11-1; size: once; J: TRBJ1-3; CDR3: CASSLWRAGNTIYF; DNA: TGTGCCAGCAGCTTATGGCGGGCCGGAAACACCATATATTTC
D: .; V: TRBV4-1; size: .; J: TRBJ1-4; CDR3: CASTLGGGLAEKLFF; DNA: TGCGCCAGCACTTTGGGAGGGGGTCTAGCCGAAAAACTGTTTTTT
D: .; V: TRBV5-1; size: .; J: TRBJ2-1; CDR3: CASSLSARPNRVNEQFF; DNA: TGCGCCAGCAGCCTGAGTGCGCGGCCCAATCGGGTCAATGAGCAGTTCTTC
D: .; V: TRBV5-1; size: .; J: TRBJ1-4; CDR3: CASSPGTTTNEKLFF; DNA: TGTGCCAGCAGCCCTGGGACAACAACTAATGAAAAACTGTTTTTT
D: .; V: TRBV6-5; size: many; J: TRBJ2-5; CDR3: CASSSRGEETQYF; DNA: TGTGCCAGCAGTTCGAGGGGGGAAGAGACCCAGTACTTC
D: TRBD1; V: TRBV28; size: .; J: TRBJ2-4; CDR3: CASSLPGTAKNIQYF; DNA: TGTGCCAGCAGTCTACCCGGGACAGCTAAAAACATTCAGTACTTC
D: .; V: TRBV28; size: few; J: TRBJ2-5; CDR3: CASSLADLYRETQYF; DNA: TGTGCCAGCAGTTTGGCGGACTTATATCGCGAGACCCAGTACTTC
D: .; V: TRBV6-6; size: many; J: TRBJ1-5; CDR3: CASSYLRGAGWSNQPQHF; DNA: TGTGCCAGCAGTTACTTAAGGGGTGCGGGATGGAGCAATCAGCCCCAGCATTTT
D: .; V: TRBV6-2/TRBV6-3; size: .; J: TRBJ2-7; CDR3: CTSTGTGGYSCEQYF; DNA: .
D: .; V: TRBV29-1; size: .; J: TRBJ2-2; CDR3: CSVRDMGNTGELFF; DNA: TGCAGCGTGCGGGACATGGGAAACACCGGGGAGCTGTTTTTT
D: .; V: TRBV11-2; size: .; J: TRBJ2-1; CDR3: CASSAKHGSRLNDEQFF; DNA: TGTGCCAGCAGCGCCAAACATGGTTCGCGACTAAACGATGAGCAGTTCTTC